This T cell receptor beta chain was documented in a study of PD-1 blockade in classical Hodgkin lymphoma. Findings and limits, study-wide: Still unresolved is the cause of the repertoire differences, which may be disease activity or prior therapy. Baseline TCR diversity was reportedly lower in newly diagnosed patients than in healthy donors. It was reported as lower still in relapsed/refractory patients.

This sample's time point: newly diagnosed, previously untreated cHL patient sample. PBMCs from patients with newly diagnosed, untreated classical Hodgkin lymphoma served as a comparison group for the relapsed/refractory trial patients. CDR3 length: 12 residues. Between the trimmed V and J ends, which lost 5 bases and 3 bases, there was a span of 7 bases. Per the germline V gene, CDR1 is MGHRA and CDR2 is YSYEKL. This clone was picked up one time. The antigen remains undetermined. Sequencing was performed with immunoSEQ multiplex PCR; in TCRdb, only in-frame clones are kept and a portion is missing. The sample records roughly 70,000 clones, about 94% being singletons.

The rearrangement uses TRBV4-1 and TRBJ1-2; D unclear. The specimen sequenced was peripheral blood mononuclear cells (PBMCs). The sequence derives from a human donor with classical Hodgkin lymphoma. CDR3 in DNA: TGCGCCAGCAGCTCCAGTGACTATGGCTACACCTTC. As protein: CASSSSDYGYTF.